The 11 T cell receptor beta chains reported below all come from one sample, sequenced in a study of identical twins. TCRdb reanalysed the 5' RACE reads using MiXCR and keeps one entry per CDR3 protein. The sample lists about 220,000 distinct CDR3 sequences; around 8% were seen once. The sample was also reused in another study, on yellow fever vaccine responses in identical twins.

Sequences were obtained from memory (CD45RO+) T cells sorted from blood. The receptors originated from a woman aged 18-29 years in good health.

There are many counts of this clonotype. The chain combines TRBV12-3 or TRBV12-4 with TRBJ2-3, with a weak D call TRBD2 (6 bases). The V end was cut by 3 bases, the J end by 0 bases, with 7 bases between. The CDR3 loop spans 14 amino acids. The CDR3 loop reads CASSFGRSTDTQYF. The CDR3 coding sequence is TGTGCCAGCAGTTTTGGGAGGAGCACAGATACGCAGTATTTT.

The V and J genes are TRBV20-1 and TRBJ1-5; D is uncertain. Germline assignment: CDR1 DFQATT and CDR2 SNEGSKA (reference sequence). The CDR3 has 15 residues. CDR3 sequence reads: CFAIISGSDYQPQHF. The DNA for the CDR3 is TGCTTTGCTATAATAAGCGGGTCTGACTATCAGCCCCAGCATTTT.

V gene TRBV7-2 combines with J gene TRBJ2-7; 9 nucleotides line up with TRBD1. The CDR3 contains 14 residues. The V segment lost 5 bases and the J segment 5 bases; nucleotides outside the gene matches: 7. Germline CDR1 SGHTA, CDR2 FQGNSA. The CDR3 spells CASSPQGASDEQYF. The DNA of the CDR3 is TGTGCCAGCAGCCCACAGGGGGCCAGCGACGAGCAGTACTTC. The full variable domain, its missing parts supplied by reference TRBV7-2 and TRBJ2-7, is GAGVSQSPSNKVTEKGKDVELRCDPISGHTALYWYRQSLGQGLEFLIYFQGNSAPDKSGLPSDRFSAERTGGSVSTLTIQRTQQEDSAVYLCASSPQGASDEQYFGPGTRLTVT.

The chain employs TRBV10-3 and TRBJ1-1; D unclear. The CDR3 loop spans 13 amino acids. V was trimmed by 5 bases and J by 5 bases, leaving 12 bases between them. In germline, CDR1 is ENHRY, CDR2 SYGVKD. CDR3 bases: TGTGCCATCAGTCACGTTAGTGGTACTGAAGCTTTCTTT. Amino acids: CAISHVSGTEAFF.

V and J are TRBV6-4 and TRBJ2-7, with a tentative D call TRBD1 (5 bases). Germline CDR1 reads MRHNA; CDR2 reads SNTAGT. The CDR3 contains 14 residues. V was pared by 4 bases and J by 0 bases, with 10 bases between. CDR3 in DNA: TGTGCCAGCAGTGGAGAGGACACCTCCTACGAGCAGTACTTC. Its translation is CASSGEDTSYEQYF.

This clonotype was detected many times. This chain connects TRBV7-2 to TRBJ1-1; TRBD1 aligns across 8 bases. V gave up 3 bases and J gave up 10 bases; unmatched junction bases: 4. The CDR3 extends over 12 amino acids. The germline CDR1 and CDR2 sequences are SGHTA and FQGNSA. CDR3 protein: CASSFLTGGAFF. CDR3 bases: TGTGCCAGCAGCTTCCTTACAGGGGGAGCTTTCTTT.

The J gene is TRBJ2-1, the V gene TRBV5-1; weak D call: TRBD1 (6 bases). CDR3 length: 14 residues. V shed 3 bases and J shed 8 bases, with 15 bases lying between them. Germline V gives CDR1 SGHRS, CDR2 YFSETQ. The CDR3 sequence: CASSSFRGKDEQFF. The CDR3, as DNA: TGCGCCAGCAGCTCCTTTAGGGGGAAAGATGAGCAGTTCTTC.

The chain recombines TRBV20-1 with TRBJ1-5; no reliable D call. The length of the CDR3 is 13 residues. Germline values: CDR1 DFQATT, CDR2 SNEGSKA (reference sequence). CDR3: CTVGGLDSQPQHF. The DNA for the CDR3 is TGCACTGTGGGCGGTCTTGATAGTCAGCCCCAGCATTTT.

This clonotype was observed a few times. The chain employs TRBV21-1 and TRBJ2-1; the DNA was not used to check the table's D call, TRBD2. TRBV21-1 corresponds to a pseudogene. The CDR3 extends over 15 amino acids. The CDR3 is CASIWTSAPYNEQFF. CDR3 DNA sequence: TGTGCCAGCATCTGGACTAGCGCCCCCTACAATGAGCAGTTCTTC.

The V call is TRBV12-3 or TRBV12-4, the J call TRBJ2-5; possible D gene TRBD2, 6 bases. Between the trimmed V and J ends, which lost 3 bases and 4 bases, there was a span of 15 bases. The CDR3 length is 15 residues. Here the CDR3 reads CASSLGVTSPETQYF. As DNA, the CDR3 is TGTGCCAGCAGTTTGGGGGTTACTAGCCCAGAGACCCAGTACTTC.

In this sample, this clonotype turned up once. In nucleotides, the CDR3 is TGTGCCAGCAGCCTTCGGACAGGTCTCACCCTCCACTTT. Translating gives CASSLRTGLTLHF. The rearrangement joins TRBV7-9 to TRBJ1-6, with 7 bases that match TRBD1. Losses at the gene ends were 5 bases for V and 14 bases for J; bases not matched to a gene: 9. CDR1 and CDR2 from the germline V gene are SEHNR and FQNEAQ (reference sequence). The CDR3 has 13 residues.